Sequencing of this T cell receptor beta chain was carried out in a study of blood T cell repertoires in COVID-19. For the study at large: Collection of acute and convalescent COVID-19 samples took place in the United States, Italy and Spain. The analysed material was cDNA or gDNA that came from T cells, B-cell-depleted T cells, or PBMCs.

Under the authors' procedure: Scientists estimated how many nucleated cells there were by amplifying reference gene primers. Only in-frame clones appear in the TCRdb table, and some are missing; sequencing was by immunoSEQ multiplex PCR. The DNA gave D and trimming, while V, J and clone size come from that table. The table records fewer than 200,000 clones, more than 70% of them present only once. This clone was detected a few times. With 5 bases removed from V and 5 bases from J, the gap between germline ends came to 10 bases. This CDR3 has 13 amino acids. The sequenced sample consisted of peripheral blood. V and J are TRBV12-3 or TRBV12-4 and TRBJ1-5; maybe TRBD1 (6 bases). This receptor was taken from a man aged 40-49 years with active or convalescent COVID-19. The CDR3 DNA reads as TGTGCCAGCAGTCCCCGACAGGATCAGCCCCAGCATTTT. It is translated as CASSPRQDQPQHF.